The 30 T cell receptor beta chains below come from one sample, sequenced in a study of shared T cell receptors in the human thymus. TCRdb's table, derived via immunoSEQ multiplex PCR, lists solely in-frame clones and lacks some. The table lists around 730,000 clones, 80% to 90% of them singletons, with more than 0.01% in the top ten. The sample was also linked to a second study, of human thymus T cells.

Sequencing was performed on thymocytes. The receptors here all came from a girl in the first two years of life with a congenital heart defect.

The V and J genes are TRBV4-1 and TRBJ2-3; 7 positions match TRBD1. The germline gives CDR1 MGHRA, CDR2 YSYEKL. The CDR3 sequence is 17 residues long. The trim removed 2 bases at V and 4 bases at J, leaving 12 bases unmatched. This chain's CDR3 is CASSQFPSGQESDTQYF. The CDR3, as DNA: TGCGCCAGCAGCCAATTCCCATCCGGACAGGAATCAGATACGCAGTATTTT.

This clone has just a few counts. V usage is TRBV28 and J usage is TRBJ2-5; maybe TRBD2 (5 bases). Germline V gene data show CDR1 as MDHEN and CDR2 as SYDVKM. The CDR3 extends over 12 amino acids. Trimming cost V 6 bases and J 6 bases, with 11 bases left between them. The CDR3 region has the DNA TGTGCCAGCAGCCCCGCCGGGAAGACCCAGTACTTC. It is translated as CASSPAGKTQYF.

The rearrangement uses TRBV4-1 and TRBJ1-2, with D perhaps matching TRBD1 (5 bases). The CDR3 is 16 residues long. Germline-derived CDR1 and CDR2 are MGHRA and YSYEKL. V gave up 0 bases and J gave up 6 bases, with 17 bases separating them. The CDR3 loop reads CASSQDITYRTHGYTF. The DNA for the CDR3 is TGCGCCAGCAGCCAAGATATAACCTACAGGACCCATGGCTACACCTTC.

V is TRBV19 and J is TRBJ2-2; 13 nucleotides match TRBD2. This CDR3 spans 20 amino acids. V shed 7 bases, J shed 1 base, and the junction held 15 bases outside the gene matches. CDR1 is LNHDA and CDR2 is SQIVND in the germline V gene (reference sequence). This CDR3 reads CASNPRRSTSGGGNTGELFF. The CDR3 region has the DNA TGTGCCAGTAACCCCCGCCGAAGTACTAGCGGGGGGGGGAACACCGGGGAGCTGTTTTTT. Full variable domain (missing parts from reference TRBV19 and TRBJ2-2): DGGITQSPKYLFRKEGQNVTLSCEQNLNHDAMYWYRQDPGQGLRLIYYSQIVNDFQKGDIAEGYSVSREKKESFPLTVTSAQKNPTAFYLCASNPRRSTSGGGNTGELFFGEGSRLTVL.

The V call is TRBV6-5, the J call TRBJ2-7; 7 bases are shared with TRBD1. There are 15 residues in the CDR3. The V gene end was trimmed by 6 bases and the J gene end by 2 bases; junction bases not matched to a gene: 10. CDR1 and CDR2 (germline): MNHEY, SVGAGI. CDR3 amino acids: CASSKTGQLPYEQYF. The DNA for the CDR3 is TGTGCCAGCAGCAAAACGGGACAGCTCCCCTACGAGCAGTACTTC.

The V gene is TRBV30, the J gene TRBJ2-1, with D maybe TRBD2 (6 bases). Germline V gene lookup returns CDR1 GTSNPN and CDR2 SVGIG (reference sequence). This CDR3 comprises 11 residues. Trimming cost V 5 bases and J 7 bases, with 9 bases left between them. Written as DNA, the CDR3 is TGTGCCTGGCGCCGGGAGAATGAGCAGTTCTTC. Its translation is CAWRRENEQFF.

Only one count was recorded for this clone. This rearrangement joins TRBV2 to TRBJ1-2, with TRBD1 matching over 7 bases. Germline V gene lookup returns CDR1 SNHLY and CDR2 FYNNEI. Trimming took 6 bases from V and 4 from J; bases not matched to a gene: 8. The CDR3 sequence is 14 residues long. DNA for the CDR3: TGTGCCAGCAGACAAATAGGGGGCGGCTATGGCTACACCTTC. Amino acid sequence: CASRQIGGGYGYTF.

The CDR3 loop reads CASSFMREGVGNTGELFF. CDR3 nucleotide sequence: TGTGCCAGCAGTTTTATGAGGGAGGGGGTGGGGAACACCGGGGAGCTGTTTTTT. The chain recombines TRBV27 with TRBJ2-2, with D possibly matching TRBD2 (7 bases). CDR3 size: 18 residues. Trimming took off 3 bases at V and 1 base at J, with 18 bases between the two ends. The germline gives CDR1 MNHEY, CDR2 SMNVEV (reference sequence).

This chain joins TRBV11-2 and TRBJ1-1; D is possibly TRBD1 (6 bases). CDR1 SGHAT and CDR2 FQNNGV come from the germline V gene. The CDR3 runs to 14 residues. V was shortened by 4 bases and J by 5 bases, with 14 bases between the two germline ends. The CDR3 region has the DNA TGTGCCAGCAGCTCACGGGCAGGGGCGACTGAAGCTTTCTTT. As protein: CASSSRAGATEAFF.

Only one count was recorded for this clone. V is TRBV5-5 and J is TRBJ1-2; TRBD1 might be the D (5 bases). From germline, CDR1 is SGHKS and CDR2 YYEKEE (reference sequence). V shed 3 bases and J shed 0 bases, with 12 bases lying between them. This CDR3 contains 15 residues. The CDR3 nucleotides read TGTGCCAGCAGCTCTGGGACTTCCTCTAACTATGGCTACACCTTC. Translation gives CASSSGTSSNYGYTF.

The genes are TRBV6-5 and TRBJ2-7; D perhaps matches TRBD2 (6 bases). Trimming took 6 bases from V and 4 from J, leaving 13 bases between them. Germline V gene lookup returns CDR1 MNHEY and CDR2 SVGAGI. The CDR3 loop spans 13 amino acids. The CDR3 DNA reads TGTGCCAGCAGAACGGGACTGGGTTACGAGCAGTACTTC. As protein: CASRTGLGYEQYF.

This sequence joins TRBV19 and TRBJ2-7; no definite D call. Germline-derived CDR1 and CDR2 are LNHDA and SQIVND (reference sequence). V was cut by 5 bases and J by 4 bases, with 12 bases left in between. This CDR3 has 13 residues. The CDR3 spells CASSPRSMYEQYF. The DNA for the CDR3 is TGTGCCAGTAGTCCTCGGAGCATGTACGAGCAGTACTTC.

This chain links TRBV28 with TRBJ1-2; no clear D gene. Germline V gene lookup returns CDR1 MDHEN and CDR2 SYDVKM. The CDR3 has 15 amino acids. The ends were cut back, 6 bases at V and 8 bases at J, with 22 bases in the middle. In nucleotides, the CDR3 is TGTGCCAGCAGCAAAAAAAACGGGTGTCCGGAAGGCTACACCTTC. Amino acid sequence: CASSKKNGCPEGYTF.

This rearrangement joins TRBV19 to TRBJ1-2; the D gene is possibly TRBD1 (6 bases). The V gene's germline CDR1 is LNHDA and CDR2 SQIVND (reference sequence). Trimming left V 5 bases short and J 7 bases short, with 29 bases between. The CDR3 spans 18 residues. The chain's CDR3 is CASSAFEDSYSTEGGYTF. For the CDR3, the DNA is TGTGCCAGTAGTGCATTCGAGGACAGCTATTCGACTGAGGGTGGCTACACCTTC.

V is TRBV14 and J is TRBJ1-2; weak D call: TRBD1 (5 bases). Germline V CDR1 and CDR2: SGHDN, FVKESK. The V and J ends lost 4 bases and 3 bases respectively, with 15 bases between them. This CDR3 spans 15 amino acids. The CDR3 nucleotides read TGTGCCAGCAGCCCTAATACCGGGACTGACTATGGCTACACCTTC. Protein sequence: CASSPNTGTDYGYTF.

This CDR3 is CAWTGEGTEAFF. CDR3 nucleotide sequence: TGTGCCTGGACAGGGGAGGGGACTGAAGCTTTCTTT. The chain recombines TRBV30 with TRBJ1-1; D possibly corresponds to TRBD1 (6 bases). Germline V CDR1 and CDR2: GTSNPN, SVGIG (reference sequence). This CDR3 region has 12 residues. V lost 4 bases and J lost 5, with 11 bases in between.

The genes are TRBV15 and TRBJ1-4; tentative D call: TRBD1 (6 bases). Germline CDR1 LNHNV, CDR2 YYDKDF (reference sequence). The V gene lost 0 bases and the J gene lost 0 bases, with 23 bases spanning the gap. The CDR3 consists of 21 residues. CDR3 nucleotides: TGTGCCACCAGCAGAGATACAACAATGGGGGCTCTAGGTGCAACTAATGAAAAACTGTTTTTT. This encodes CATSRDTTMGALGATNEKLFF.

V gene TRBV4-3 combines with J gene TRBJ2-3; 14 bases fit TRBD2. This CDR3 is 19 amino acids long. The V segment lost 4 bases and the J segment 0 bases; nucleotides outside the gene matches: 9. CDR1 LGHNA and CDR2 YSLEER come from the germline V gene. CDR3 nucleotide sequence: TGCGCCAGCAGCCGAGGAACCGGACTAGCGGGGGGTAGCACAGATACGCAGTATTTT. Protein sequence: CASSRGTGLAGGSTDTQYF.

This clone was observed a single time. The CDR3 DNA sequence: TGCGCCAGCAGCCTTTTCCCACAGGGGGACAAACACAATGAGCAGTTCTTC. It codes for CASSLFPQGDKHNEQFF. The J gene is TRBJ2-1, the V gene TRBV4-1, with 8 bases identical to TRBD1. The germline gives CDR1 MGHRA, CDR2 YSYEKL. Losses at the gene ends were 4 bases for V and 5 bases for J; bases not matched to a gene: 13. This CDR3 spans 17 amino acids.

The chain couples TRBV25-1 to TRBJ2-2, with D perhaps TRBD2 (5 bases). The V gene's germline CDR1 is MGHDK and CDR2 SYGVNS. Between the trimmed V and J ends, which lost 4 bases and 3 bases, there was a span of 12 bases. The CDR3 has 15 residues. This CDR3 reads CASSAGNADTGELFF. The CDR3 DNA is TGTGCCAGCAGTGCGGGGAACGCCGACACCGGGGAGCTGTTTTTT. The full variable domain, its missing parts supplied by reference TRBV25-1 and TRBJ2-2, is EADIYQTPRYLVIGTGKKITLECSQTMGHDKMYWYQQDPGMELHLIHYSYGVNSTEKGDLSSESTVSRIRTEHFPLTLESARPSHTSQYLCASSAGNADTGELFFGEGSRLTVL.

This chain uses TRBV7-9 with TRBJ2-7; 8 nucleotides match TRBD1. CDR1 is SEHNR, CDR2 FQNEAQ, per germline (reference sequence). The CDR3 is 19 amino acids. V shed 5 bases, J shed 3 bases, and the junction held 21 bases outside the gene matches. In DNA form, the CDR3 reads TGTGCCAGCAGCCTCTACTCGGGGACAGGTTATCCTAGAGACTACGAGCAGTACTTC. Translating it yields CASSLYSGTGYPRDYEQYF.

J is TRBJ2-5 and V is TRBV7-9; 9 positions agree with TRBD2. CDR1 and CDR2 from the germline V gene are SEHNR and FQNEAQ (reference sequence). The length of the CDR3 is 16 residues. Trimming removed 1 base from V and 2 bases from J; junction bases left unmatched: 5. DNA for the CDR3: TGTGCCAGCAGCTTAGGAAGAGCGGGGGGACAAGAGACCCAGTACTTC. The encoded protein is CASSLGRAGGQETQYF.

The chain employs TRBV27 and TRBJ2-1; the D gene is possibly TRBD2 (6 bases). Germline V CDR1 and CDR2: MNHEY, SMNVEV (reference sequence). The V end was cut by 2 bases, the J end by 0 bases, with 14 bases between. This CDR3 has 17 residues. CDR3 DNA sequence: TGTGCCAGCAGTTTACAGCGGGTTCCCGACTCCTACAATGAGCAGTTCTTC. This encodes CASSLQRVPDSYNEQFF.

In DNA, the CDR3 is TGTGCCTGGAGTACTTCCACCGGGGAGCTGTTTTTT. Translation: CAWSTSTGELFF. The chain joins TRBV30 to TRBJ2-2; D not resolved. Germline lookup yields CDR1 GTSNPN and CDR2 SVGIG (reference sequence). Trimming pared 2 bases from V and 4 bases from J, leaving 5 bases between. The CDR3 covers 12 residues. The whole variable domain, filled in from reference TRBV30 and TRBJ2-2, reads SQTIHQWPATLVQPVGSPLSLECTVEGTSNPNLYWYRQAAGRGLQLLFYSVGIGQISSEVPQNLSASRPQDRQFILSSKKLLLSDSGFYLCAWSTSTGELFFGEGSRLTVL.

This clone turned up a few times. The rearrangement uses TRBV7-9 and TRBJ1-1, with 9 bases lining up with TRBD1. J was trimmed by 5 bases and V by 5 bases; bases with no gene match: 12. CDR1 SEHNR and CDR2 FQNEAQ come from the germline V gene (reference sequence). The CDR3 contains 16 residues. The CDR3 bases are TGTGCCAGCAGCGGATACACACAGGGGGCAGCAACTGAAGCTTTCTTT. Protein product: CASSGYTQGAATEAFF.

V and J are TRBV6-4 and TRBJ2-2, with TRBD1 as a possible D gene (6 bases). Trimming took off 3 bases at V and 7 bases at J, with 12 bases between the two ends. CDR1 and CDR2 from the germline V gene are MRHNA and SNTAGT. This CDR3 spans 14 amino acids. The CDR3 here is CASSDGQGFGELFF. DNA for the CDR3: TGTGCCAGCAGTGATGGTCAGGGGTTCGGGGAGCTGTTTTTT.

This clone was counted once. The chain links TRBV6-5 to TRBJ1-1; D might be TRBD1 (5 bases). This CDR3 contains 13 residues. V lost 5 bases, J lost 5 bases, and 12 bases lay in between. The germline gives CDR1 MNHEY, CDR2 SVGAGI. The CDR3 protein is CASSTSGLTEAFF. Here the CDR3 DNA reads TGTGCCAGCAGTACTTCAGGGTTGACTGAAGCTTTCTTT.

V is TRBV7-6 and J is TRBJ1-4; maybe TRBD1 (5 bases). Germline loops: CDR1 SGHVS, CDR2 FNYEAQ. The CDR3 spans 16 residues. V was clipped by 0 bases and J by 3 bases, with 11 bases between them. This CDR3 reads CASSLAPGGPNEKLFF. The CDR3 DNA reads as TGTGCCAGCAGCTTAGCGCCGGGGGGACCTAATGAAAAACTGTTTTTT.

The J gene is TRBJ1-1, the V gene TRBV28; D is uncertain. The germline CDR1 and CDR2 sequences are MDHEN and SYDVKM. With 5 bases removed from V and 1 base from J, the gap between germline ends came to 14 bases. This CDR3 is 15 amino acids long. CDR3 sequence: CASSPFFPRNTEAFF. CDR3 nucleotide sequence: TGTGCCAGCAGTCCATTCTTCCCCAGGAACACTGAAGCTTTCTTT.

The chain recombines TRBV4-1 with TRBJ2-3; tentatively, D is TRBD2 (7 bases). Germline V gene data show CDR1 as MGHRA and CDR2 as YSYEKL. This CDR3 is 14 amino acids long. Trimming cost V 4 bases and J 8 bases, with 16 bases left between them. This CDR3 reads CASSLGGLASTQYF. CDR3 nucleotide sequence: TGCGCCAGCAGCCTCGGGGGGCTAGCGAGTACGCAGTATTTT.